This entry describes one T cell receptor beta chain. Its antigen remains unidentified. Germline-derived CDR1 and CDR2 are KGHSH and LQKENI. The J segment lost 3 bases and the V segment lost 3 bases, leaving 4 bases of the junction unmatched. The CDR3 extends over 15 amino acids. The data derive from a study of cytomegalovirus exposure and HLA in healthy donors. Findings and caveats of the study: Researchers counted 150 to 200 TCR beta chains as cytomegalovirus-associated. Sequences of the TCR beta chain were said to predict the HLA-A and HLA-B alleles of most subjects accurately. A few V segments could not be told apart, such as TRBV6-2 and TRBV6-3, and were left out.

PCR involved 60 Vbeta and 13 Jbeta primers. TCRdb keeps only in-frame clones here, not all; method: immunoSEQ multiplex PCR. There are about 190,000 clones in the sample; around three quarters occur only once, and around 1.6% lies in the top ten. The sequence derives from a young woman in good health and CMV-seronegative. The sequencing sample was made of PBMCs. V is TRBV18 and J is TRBJ1-4, with 7 bases identical to TRBD1. The CDR3 loop reads CASSPLDRANEKLFF. CDR3 coding DNA: TGTGCCAGCTCACCCCTCGACAGGGCTAATGAAAAACTGTTTTTT. The complete variable domain, with remaining parts taken from reference TRBV18 and TRBJ1-4, reads NAGVMQNPRHLVRRRGQEARLRCSPMKGHSHVYWYRQLPEEGLKFMVYLQKENIIDESGMPKERFSAEFPKEGPSILRIQQVVRGDSAAYFCASSPLDRANEKLFFGSGTQLSVL.